The TCR beta chain under discussion was sequenced for a study of blood T cell repertoires in COVID-19 (dated by TCRdb to the early 2020s). For context, the study as a whole: Collaborator samples came from the United States, Italy and Spain and covered acute and convalescent phases of COVID-19. The prospective study material was composed of cDNA or gDNA derived from T cells, B-cell-depleted T cells, or PBMCs. Subjects who had been exposed to COVID-19, were actively infected with it, or had recovered from it provided the deeply sampled blood TCRbeta repertoires that made up the dataset. The repertoires were released in a freely available public database meant as a resource for research on the immune response to SARS-CoV-2. Samples were obtained from the ongoing ImmuneRACE study (first 160 participants) and from some 1,300 subjects provided by 6 global collaborators. A de-identified subject ID, COVID-19 status, age in years and sex were almost always included in the sample metadata. Where available, HLA class I and class II types were obtained from metadata supplied by the sample provider rather than from assay-based typing. On the study overall, not on this receptor specifically: Clinical and demographic metadata were provided uncurated, with the amount varying by source and participant.

TCRbeta CDR3 regions were amplified from genomic DNA using the immunoSEQ Assay, a bias-controlled multiplex PCR. The paper's processing steps were these. The number of nucleated cells in each sample was estimated by amplification of reference gene primers within the assay. Sequence reads were collapsed and filtered to measure the absolute abundance of every unique TCRbeta CDR3 rearrangement. For each sample, productive Simpson clonality was calculated by taking the square root of Simpson's diversity index across productive rearrangements. TCRdb mirrors the immuneACCESS table, restricted to in-frame sequences. Some clones are absent from its copies; in checked studies, under half trace to an unresolved V gene, and the reason for the others is unknown. The D gene and trimming were derived from the DNA, and the V and J assignments and clone size from that table. Counted in this sample were a few hundred thousand clones; roughly 91% of them appeared once. 3.5% to 4.5% of the sample is held by the ten biggest clonotypes.

As for this clone: The antigen it recognizes is unknown. Per-nucleotide qualities are absent, and no much larger clonotype sits a single base away.

Participants in the prospective study were enrolled through a virtual design, were aged roughly 18 to 100 years, and lived in approximately 24 United States geographic areas. Cohort assignment in the prospective study relied on participant-reported clinical history from a screening survey and a study questionnaire. ImmuneRACE Cohort 3 recovered participants were defined by two consecutive negative NP/OP PCR tests, healthcare professional clearance, or symptom resolution. In the prospective study, mobile phlebotomists collected whole blood, serum and a nasopharyngeal or oropharyngeal swab from each participant. Over a roughly two-month period, participants in the prospective study had the option of providing additional blood draws and questionnaires. Before DNA extraction, blood samples from the prospective study were shipped at room temperature or frozen. Sequenced input: PBMCs or T cells enriched from blood (not recorded which). This clonotype originated in a woman in her 30s who had recovered from COVID-19.

The nucleotide sequence is given as TGTGCCAGCAGTCCTAAAAACGTCGGGGGTCTGGACAAGACTAATGAAAAACTGTTTTTT. This is translated as CASSPKNVGGLDKTNEKLFF. In this chain, TRBV4-2 is recombined with TRBJ1-4; TRBD1 is possibly the D segment (5 matching bases). CDR1 and CDR2 are read off the germline V gene as LGHNA and YNFKEQ. V loses 6 bases of germline sequence and J loses 2 bases, and the interval between the two ends is 28 bases. Its CDR3 holds 20 amino acids, cysteine through phenylalanine. Left in the record is the CDR3 DNA by itself, 60 bases read in frame from the first base.